This TCR beta chain was sequenced in a study of blood T cell repertoires in COVID-19. Method: immunoSEQ multiplex PCR; TCRdb's copy keeps in-frame clones and lacks some. The data hold 88,000 or so clones, with 85% to 90% observed a single time. Material for sequencing was peripheral blood. This receptor was obtained from a man aged 55-75 years with acute or convalescent COVID-19.

CDR3 sequence: CASSPGQRYGYTF. The DNA for the CDR3 is TGTGCCAGCAGTCCGGGACAGAGGTATGGCTACACCTTC. The rearrangement uses TRBV6-5 and TRBJ1-2; TRBD1 agrees at 7 bases. From germline, CDR1 is MNHEY and CDR2 SVGAGI. The length of the CDR3 is 13 residues. The V segment lost 5 bases and the J segment 5 bases; nucleotides outside the gene matches: 5.